What follows are 24 T cell receptor beta chains derived from one specimen sequenced in a study of CD8 T cells in ankylosing spondylitis. TCRdb used MiXCR to reprocess the 5' RACE reads, holding one entry per CDR3 protein. The repertoire has about 100,000 distinct CDR3 sequences, less than 25% of them found once; the top ten carry more than 9%. The sequencing sample was made of synovial fluid, either unsorted or a sorted T cell fraction (not recorded which). The receptors originated from a male donor with ankylosing spondylitis.

V and J are TRBV6-5 and TRBJ1-1; perhaps TRBD1 as D (6 bases). Germline V gives CDR1 MNHEY, CDR2 SVGAGI. V was clipped by 6 bases and J by 4 bases, with 15 bases between them. The CDR3 spans 14 residues. The CDR3 loop reads CASSNSGAGTEAFF. The CDR3 DNA reads as TGTGCCAGCAGCAACTCGGGGGCAGGCACTGAAGCTTTCTTT.

By share of the sample, this clonotype is medium-sized. The gene calls are TRBV27 and TRBJ1-5, with D unresolved. Germline lookup yields CDR1 MNHEY and CDR2 SMNVEV (reference sequence). This CDR3 has 16 residues. V was cut by 2 bases and J by 4 bases, with 15 bases left in between. DNA of the CDR3: TGTGCCAGCAGTTTACTTCCTCCGGGTGGGAATCAGCCCCAGCATTTT. Translating gives CASSLLPPGGNQPQHF.

This chain connects TRBV5-1 to TRBJ1-4, with D perhaps TRBD1 (6 bases). CDR3 length: 14 residues. Per the germline V gene, CDR1 is SGHRS and CDR2 is YFSETQ. V was clipped by 4 bases and J by 8 bases, with 15 bases between them. The CDR3 is CASSVPGEGEKLFF. The CDR3 nucleotides read TGCGCCAGCAGCGTCCCAGGGGAGGGGGAAAAACTGTTTTTT.

In the case of this clonotype: A read error may explain this, as a much larger clone is one base away. The chain uses TRBV4-1 and TRBJ2-7, with 9 bases lining up with TRBD2. The V gene end was trimmed by 0 bases and the J gene end by 1 base; junction bases not matched to a gene: 4. Germline lookup yields CDR1 MGHRA and CDR2 YSYEKL. The CDR3 is 16 amino acids. The CDR3 loop reads CASSQETAGGSYEQYV. CDR3 nucleotides: TGCGCCAGCAGCCAAGAAACAGCGGGAGGATCCTACGAGCAGTACGTC.

This clonotype occurred a few times. This sequence joins TRBV19 and TRBJ2-1, with D maybe TRBD2 (5 bases). V was cut by 3 bases and J by 6 bases, with 9 bases left in between. In germline, CDR1 is LNHDA, CDR2 SQIVND (reference sequence). CDR3 length equals 13 residues. The CDR3, as DNA: TGTGCCAGTAGTATTCGGAGGTTCAATGAGCAGTTCTTC. Protein sequence: CASSIRRFNEQFF.

On this clonotype itself: The conserved phenylalanine or tryptophan is not found at the CDR3 terminus, so this likely reflects a read error. The rearrangement uses TRBV6-2 or TRBV6-3 and TRBJ1-5; TRBD1 matches 7 bases. Germline lookup yields CDR1 MNHEY and CDR2 SVGEGT. The CDR3 length is 13 residues. The V gene end was trimmed by 11 bases and the J gene end by 7 bases; junction bases not matched to a gene: 11. The CDR3 here is CASRGTAGQPQHS. The CDR3 DNA reads TGTGCCTCCAGGGGGACCGCGGGGCAGCCCCAGCATTCT.

The chain employs TRBV18 and TRBJ2-7, with D perhaps TRBD1 (5 bases). The V end lost 6 bases, the J end lost 4 bases, and 10 bases lay between the germline ends. The CDR3 length is 12 residues. Germline-derived CDR1 and CDR2 are KGHSH and LQKENI. The CDR3 is CASSPRGYEQYF. The CDR3 nucleotides read TGTGCCAGCTCTCCAAGGGGATACGAGCAGTACTTC.

This clonotype was counted between two and nine times. The V and J genes are TRBV10-3 and TRBJ1-5, with D tentatively TRBD1 (5 bases). V lost 4 bases to trimming and J lost 7 bases, with 14 bases between them. The CDR3 is made up of 14 amino acids. Germline V CDR1 and CDR2: ENHRY, SYGVKD. The CDR3 region has the DNA TGTGCCATCAGTGTTGCGGGGCCGCGGCAGCCCCAGCATTTT. This translates into CAISVAGPRQPQHF.

Points on this clonotype: The junction departs from the called germline gene at one end, perhaps through a read error. J is TRBJ2-3 and V is TRBV20-1; 8 bases are shared with TRBD2. The CDR3 has 15 residues. Germline CDR1 reads DFQATT; CDR2 reads SNEGSKA (reference sequence). This CDR3 reads CCARDPGLRGGTQYF. The CDR3 bases are TGCTGTGCTAGAGACCCGGGACTACGGGGGGGTACGCAGTATTTT.

This clonotype has at least ten counts. V is TRBV27 and J is TRBJ1-1; the D gene is possibly TRBD1 (5 bases). The CDR3 covers 15 residues. Between the trimmed V and J ends, which lost 6 bases and 5 bases, there was a span of 19 bases. Germline V CDR1 and CDR2: MNHEY, SMNVEV (reference sequence). The CDR3 coding sequence is TGTGCCAGCAGGCATCACGGCGGGGGTCGGACTGAAGCTTTCTTT. Translation gives CASRHHGGGRTEAFF.

The chain joins TRBV9 to TRBJ2-3; a possible D gene is TRBD2 (9 bases). Trimming shortened V by 8 bases and J by 4 bases, and 23 bases separated the two germline ends. This CDR3 is 16 amino acids long. Germline V gene data show CDR1 as SGDLS and CDR2 as YYNGEE. CDR3 protein: CASHRGLAGVADTQYF. In DNA form, the CDR3 reads TGTGCCAGTCACAGGGGGTTAGCGGGAGTTGCAGATACGCAGTATTTT.

V is TRBV20-1 and J is TRBJ2-7; 7 nucleotides agree with TRBD1. This CDR3 spans 14 amino acids. Trimming at V came to 4 bases and at J to 4 bases, leaving 10 bases not matched to a gene. CDR1 is DFQATT, CDR2 SNEGSKA, per germline (reference sequence). The CDR3 is CSAKTGLLNYEQYF. CDR3 coding DNA: TGCAGTGCTAAGACAGGGCTTCTTAATTACGAGCAGTACTTC.

This clonotype was seen once. The gene calls are TRBV5-1 and TRBJ1-3, with 7 bases aligning to TRBD1. CDR1 and CDR2 (germline): SGHRS, YFSETQ. This CDR3 contains 17 residues. V gave up 0 bases and J gave up 0 bases; unmatched junction bases: 6. The CDR3 nucleotides read TGCGCCAGCAGCTTGGGACAGGGAGGCTTCTCTGGAAACACCATATATTTT. It is translated as CASSLGQGGFSGNTIYF.

V and J are TRBV3-1 and TRBJ1-1; 8 nucleotides agree with TRBD1. V lost 6 bases to trimming and J lost 5 bases; unmatched junction nucleotides: 8. Germline V gene sequence: CDR1 LGHDT, CDR2 YNNKEL (reference sequence). The CDR3 extends over 14 amino acids. This chain's CDR3 is CASRLRDRQTEAFF. The CDR3 DNA follows: TGTGCCAGCAGACTCAGGGACAGGCAGACTGAAGCTTTCTTT.

This clonotype occurred many times. The chain is built from TRBV5-1 and TRBJ1-1; D ambiguous. Trimming took off 7 bases at V and 7 bases at J, with 20 bases between the two ends. In germline, CDR1 is SGHRS, CDR2 YFSETQ. CDR3 length equals 14 residues. The CDR3 here is CASHGGLRGGEAFF. CDR3 DNA: TGCGCCAGCCATGGAGGACTCCGGGGTGGTGAAGCTTTCTTT.

The V call is TRBV6-1, the J call TRBJ1-3, with D unclear. The CDR3 has 18 residues. V lost 5 bases to trimming and J lost 0 bases, with 20 bases between them. Germline V lookup: CDR1 MNHNS, CDR2 SASEGT. As DNA, the CDR3 is TGTGCCAGCAGTCGATCGGACGGCTATGGGAGCTCTGGAAACACCATATATTTT. Amino acids: CASSRSDGYGSSGNTIYF.

V usage is TRBV27 and J usage is TRBJ2-1, with a weak D call TRBD2 (6 bases). The germline V and J ends were trimmed by 0 bases and 0 bases, with 12 bases remaining between them. CDR1 and CDR2 from the germline V gene are MNHEY and SMNVEV (reference sequence). The CDR3 is 17 amino acids. CDR3 loop: CASSLSLADASYNEQFF. In DNA, the CDR3 is TGTGCCAGCAGTTTATCACTAGCTGACGCCTCCTACAATGAGCAGTTCTTC.

J is TRBJ1-1 and V is TRBV7-9; maybe TRBD1 (6 bases). This CDR3 region has 14 residues. Looked up from germline, CDR1 is SEHNR and CDR2 is FQNEAQ (reference sequence). Between the trimmed V and J ends, which lost 6 bases and 5 bases, there was a span of 16 bases. In nucleotides, the CDR3 is TGTGCCAGCAGTCAACAGGGAAGGAGGACTGAAGCTTTCTTT. Translated, it gives CASSQQGRRTEAFF.

This clonotype has just a few counts. The chain couples TRBV10-3 to TRBJ2-3, with D unclear. Trimming took off 8 bases at V and 1 base at J, with 10 bases between the two ends. CDR1 is ENHRY and CDR2 is SYGVKD in the germline V gene. The length of the CDR3 is 13 residues. For the CDR3, the DNA is TGTGCCATCTCCCGACTCGGCACAGATACGCAGTATTTT. Translation: CAISRLGTDTQYF.

The chain carries TRBV7-9 and TRBJ1-4; 7 nucleotides agree with TRBD1. In germline, CDR1 is SEHNR, CDR2 FQNEAQ (reference sequence). Trimming cost V 2 bases and J 3 bases; bases outside gene matches: 3. The CDR3 is 15 residues long. The CDR3 bases are TGTGCCAGCAGCTTACGCCAGGGGGCTAATGAAAAACTGTTTTTT. It encodes CASSLRQGANEKLFF. The full variable domain, with the rest looked up from reference TRBV7-9 and TRBJ1-4, is DTGVSQNPRHKITKRGQNVTFRCDPISEHNRLYWYRQTLGQGPEFLTYFQNEAQLEKSRLLSDRFSAERPKGSFSTLEIQRTEQGDSAMYLCASSLRQGANEKLFFGSGTQLSVL.

This clonotype has a handful of counts. The CDR3 DNA is TGTGCCAGCAGCCTTCCGGGACAGCAAGAGACCCAGTACTTC. This gives the protein CASSLPGQQETQYF. The chain is built from TRBV5-4 and TRBJ2-5; 7 bases map to TRBD1. Trimming cost V 4 bases and J 2 bases; bases outside gene matches: 5. Germline CDR1 and CDR2: SGHNT and YYREEE (reference sequence). The CDR3 runs 14 residues. Full variable domain (remainder filled in from reference TRBV5-4 and TRBJ2-5): ETGVTQSPTHLIKTRGQQVTLRCSSQSGHNTVSWYQQALGQGPQFIFQYYREEENGRGNFPPRFSGLQFPNYSSELNVNALELDDSALYLCASSLPGQQETQYFGPGTRLLVL.

The chain uses TRBV29-1 and TRBJ2-1, with 11 bases that match TRBD2. Germline assignment: CDR1 SQVTM and CDR2 ANQGSEA. There are 14 residues in the CDR3. V lost 4 bases and J lost 9; bases outside the gene matches: 8. The CDR3 DNA follows: TGCAGCGTTGCTATAGCGGGAGGGCCGGGTGAGCAGTTCTTC. Its translation is CSVAIAGGPGEQFF.

This rearrangement joins TRBV7-9 to TRBJ1-5; no definite D call. The CDR3 sequence is 14 residues long. Germline CDR1 reads SEHNR; CDR2 reads FQNEAQ (reference sequence). V was cut by 5 bases and J by 6 bases, with 14 bases left in between. DNA of the CDR3: TGTGCCAGCAGCCGCGGTTTAACGGCTCAGCCCCAGCATTTT. Translating it yields CASSRGLTAQPQHF.

This clonotype was found a few times. The chain couples TRBV5-1 to TRBJ1-3; D ambiguous. The CDR3 consists of 16 residues. Germline-derived CDR1 and CDR2 are SGHRS and YFSETQ. Trimming removed 0 bases at V and 0 bases at J, with 10 bases between. This chain's CDR3 is CASSLGSPGSGNTIYF. The CDR3 DNA reads as TGCGCCAGCAGCTTGGGTTCCCCCGGCTCTGGAAACACCATATATTTT. Full variable domain (outside the CDR3, taken from reference TRBV5-1 and TRBJ1-3): KAGVTQTPRYLIKTRGQQVTLSCSPISGHRSVSWYQQTPGQGLQFLFEYFSETQRNKGNFPGRFSGRQFSNSRSEMNVSTLELGDSALYLCASSLGSPGSGNTIYFGEGSWLTVV.